The clone carrying this TCR beta chain has at least ten counts. Antigen specificity is unknown. This CDR3 comprises 16 residues. Germline CDR1 reads SGHTA; CDR2 reads FQGNSA. J was trimmed by 6 bases and V by 3 bases; bases with no gene match: 10. This record comes from a study of T cells in Graves' hyperthyroidism and ophthalmopathy. TCR beta CDR3 regions were amplified from RNA transcripts. The TCR CDR3 was amplified in a first-round RT-PCR using the HTBI primer set. TCRdb independently ran MiXCR on the multiplex PCR reads; one entry per CDR3 protein. Of a few hundred thousand distinct CDR3 sequences listed, more than 15% are singletons. Overall study findings and caveats: The model identified upcoming ophthalmopathy a median approximately 6.5 months ahead of onset. Clonotypes that were expanded in thyroid above 0.001 mostly appeared in blood too.

The specimen was blood. The rearrangement links TRBV7-2 to TRBJ2-1; 8 nucleotides agree with TRBD2. This clonotype originated in a woman aged 25 to 39 with Graves' hyperthyroidism. The CDR3 DNA is TGTGCCAGCAGCTTGTACGCAGCGGGAGTCCCCAATGAGCAGTTCTTC. Its protein is CASSLYAAGVPNEQFF.